Below are 18 T cell receptor beta chains sequenced from a single sample in a study of blood T cells in healthy people across ages. A second PCR, run for roughly 7 to 11 cycles, used a sample-barcoded 5' primer plus a J-beta primer mix. TCRdb fed the 5' RACE reads into MiXCR, producing one record per CDR3 protein. This table holds hundreds of thousands of distinct CDR3 sequences, around 38% found once. The material sequenced was blood. The receptors come from a man at least 80 years old in good health.

This clonotype was detected a few times. The chain is built from TRBV6-5 and TRBJ1-5; no clear D gene. The germline gives CDR1 MNHEY, CDR2 SVGAGI. The CDR3 spans 10 residues. With 10 bases removed from V and 7 bases from J, the gap between germline ends came to 8 bases. DNA for the CDR3: TGTGCCACCGGTGGGCAGCCCCAGCATTTT. Translation gives CATGGQPQHF.

This clonotype was seen a few times. V usage is TRBV5-4 and J usage is TRBJ2-3; 11 positions agree with TRBD2. This CDR3 comprises 16 residues. V was clipped by 0 bases and J by 2 bases; unmatched bases: 2. Germline CDR1 reads SGHNT; CDR2 reads YYREEE (reference sequence). The CDR3: CASSLGLAGPTDTQYF. The CDR3, as DNA: TGTGCCAGCAGCTTGGGACTAGCGGGGCCCACAGATACGCAGTATTTT.

The chain is built from TRBV27 and TRBJ1-2; no definite D call. V lost 8 bases and J lost 8, with 18 bases in between. CDR3 length equals 13 residues. Germline V gene sequence: CDR1 MNHEY, CDR2 SMNVEV (reference sequence). CDR3 loop: CASVSLREMGYTF. CDR3 in DNA: TGTGCCAGCGTTTCTCTAAGGGAAATGGGCTACACCTTC.

The J gene is TRBJ1-2, the V gene TRBV7-2; weak D call: TRBD1 (5 bases). This CDR3 has 14 amino acids. CDR1 and CDR2 from the germline V gene are SGHTA and FQGNSA. Trimming took 1 base from V and 1 from J, leaving 7 bases between them. In DNA form, the CDR3 reads TGTGCCAGCAGCTTAGTCCAGGGTAACTATGGCTACACCTTC. It yields the protein CASSLVQGNYGYTF.

This clonotype was recorded at least ten times. The chain recombines TRBV10-2 with TRBJ2-2; no firm D call. Germline V gives CDR1 WSHSY, CDR2 SAAADI. Trimming removed 4 bases at V and 1 base at J, with 4 bases between. The CDR3 totals 13 residues. The CDR3, as DNA: TGCGCCAGCAGTGGACGGAACACCGGGGAGCTGTTTTTT. Translated, it gives CASSGRNTGELFF.

This chain links TRBV6-2 or TRBV6-3 with TRBJ2-7; D possibly matches TRBD1 or TRBD2 (5 bases each). This CDR3 spans 16 amino acids. Germline V gene sequence: CDR1 MNHEY, CDR2 SVGEGT. V was cut by 3 bases and J by 3 bases, with 18 bases left in between. For the CDR3, the DNA is TGTGCCAGCAGTTATCGGCCGGGACCGCCGATCTACGAGCAGTACTTC. This gives the protein CASSYRPGPPIYEQYF.

J is TRBJ2-5 and V is TRBV6-2 or TRBV6-3; 10 nucleotides agree with TRBD2. CDR3 length: 15 amino acids. Germline V lookup: CDR1 MNHEY, CDR2 SVGEGT. With 8 bases clipped from V and 11 bases from J, the junction kept 17 bases outside the gene matches. The CDR3 nucleotides read TGTGCCAGCCAAAAGGGGCTAGCGGGGGTCAATGAGCAGTACTTC. Amino acids: CASQKGLAGVNEQYF.

The chain carries TRBV20-1 and TRBJ2-4, with TRBD1 matching 10 bases. The end of the DNA is better explained by TRBJ2-7, so the J call may be wrong. The CDR3 is 13 residues long. The germline V gene encodes CDR1 DFQATT and CDR2 SNEGSKA (reference sequence). CDR3 nucleotide sequence: TGCAGTGGAAAGACAGGGGGCATCTACGAGCAGTACTTC. Translation gives CSGKTGGIYEQYF.

This clonotype was observed a handful of times. V and J are TRBV7-2 and TRBJ2-3; 8 positions match TRBD2. J was trimmed by 1 base and V by 1 base; bases with no gene match: 4. Germline V gene sequence: CDR1 SGHTA, CDR2 FQGNSA. This CDR3 is built from 16 residues. CDR3: CASSLDPTSGTDTQYF. The CDR3 DNA is TGTGCCAGCAGCTTAGATCCGACTAGCGGCACAGATACGCAGTATTTT.

This clonotype turned up a few times. The chain uses TRBV27 and TRBJ2-5, with 8 bases lining up with TRBD2. Unmatched junction bases numbered 9, after V lost 5 bases and J lost 4 bases. In germline, CDR1 is MNHEY, CDR2 SMNVEV (reference sequence). CDR3 length equals 15 residues. In DNA, the CDR3 is TGTGCCAGCAGTCAACCCGCGGGGGGTTTAGAGACCCAGTACTTC. Translated: CASSQPAGGLETQYF.

The chain recombines TRBV14 with TRBJ2-1; D may be TRBD1 (5 bases). CDR1 is SGHDN and CDR2 is FVKESK in the germline V gene. The CDR3 extends over 12 amino acids. V lost 0 bases and J lost 9, with 6 bases in between. The CDR3 protein is CASSQEGAEQFF. For the CDR3, the DNA is TGTGCCAGCAGCCAAGAAGGGGCTGAGCAGTTCTTC.

This clonotype has more than one count but fewer than ten. This chain's CDR3 is CAWRALAGQETQYF. In nucleotides, the CDR3 is TGTGCCTGGAGGGCACTAGCGGGGCAAGAGACCCAGTACTTC. J is TRBJ2-5 and V is TRBV30; 10 bases align to TRBD2. CDR1 is GTSNPN, CDR2 SVGIG, per germline (reference sequence). CDR3 length: 14 amino acids. The V segment lost 3 bases and the J segment 2 bases; nucleotides outside the gene matches: 3.

This clonotype was counted only a few times. The V and J genes are TRBV7-2 and TRBJ2-1; 12 bases match TRBD1. Germline values: CDR1 SGHTA, CDR2 FQGNSA. The CDR3 runs 17 residues. V dropped 0 bases and J dropped 8; count of bases not matched to a gene: 8. The CDR3 spells CASSLASRDRGLDEQFF. The CDR3 DNA reads as TGTGCCAGCAGCTTAGCGAGCCGGGACAGGGGGCTCGATGAGCAGTTCTTC.

As concerns this clonotype: This may stem from a read error, because a much larger clone lies one nucleotide away. The rearrangement uses TRBV29-1 and TRBJ1-2; D remains ambiguous. The CDR3 loop spans 10 amino acids. From germline, CDR1 is SQVTM and CDR2 ANQGSEA. Written as DNA, the CDR3 is TGCTGCGTCGAGACAATTGAGGCCACCTTC. Translated, it gives CCVETIEATF.

This chain joins TRBV6-1 and TRBJ1-2; weak D call: TRBD1 (6 bases). V gave up 4 bases and J gave up 2 bases, with 11 bases separating them. Germline loops: CDR1 MNHNS, CDR2 SASEGT. CDR3 length equals 14 residues. The CDR3 region is CASSADSNNYGYTF. The DNA of the CDR3 is TGTGCCAGCAGTGCGGACAGTAACAACTATGGCTACACCTTC.

The rearrangement joins TRBV25-1 to TRBJ2-2; D assignment may be TRBD1 or TRBD2 (5 bases each). The CDR3 is 15 amino acids. CDR1 is MGHDK, CDR2 SYGVNS, per germline. Trimming removed 8 bases from V and 2 bases from J, with 15 bases in between. DNA for the CDR3: TGTGCCAGCTGCCGATCCGGGGACAACACCGGGGAGCTGTTTTTT. Translated: CASCRSGDNTGELFF.

With regard to this clonotype: One junction end disagrees with the germline gene, perhaps due to a read error. This chain's CDR3 is CACSGQGAYEQYF. The CDR3 DNA follows: TGTGCCTGCAGTGGACAGGGGGCATACGAGCAGTACTTC. The chain is built from TRBV7-2 and TRBJ2-7; 11 positions agree with TRBD1. The CDR3 length is 13 residues. Germline assignment: CDR1 SGHTA and CDR2 FQGNSA.

This clonotype was picked up a small number of times. The chain is built from TRBV4-2 and TRBJ2-5; D gene uncertain. This CDR3 spans 14 amino acids. Germline V gene lookup returns CDR1 LGHNA and CDR2 YNFKEQ. V lost 0 bases and J lost 4, with 9 bases in between. The CDR3 DNA reads as TGTGCCAGCAGCCAAGAAACCCCCGGAGAGACCCAGTACTTC. Translated: CASSQETPGETQYF.